The rows below give T cell receptor beta chains drawn from one sample of a study of T cell repertoires in cytomegalovirus infection. MiXCR was run by TCRdb on the reads, yielding one entry per CDR3 protein. This table has hundreds of thousands of distinct CDR3 sequences, approximately 31% appearing once. The antigens for these receptors are not known. This specimen was cultured CD8+ T cells from PBMCs, taken from culture after CMV antigen stimulation. These receptors came from a human donor in good health (CMV status not recorded). Some clones in this sample may be carry-over from other donors' samples. CDR3s include the opening cysteine and the closing phenylalanine or tryptophan. Each record gives: clone size, J gene, V gene, D gene, CDR3 protein, CDR3 DNA. The D gene is left open where the match is weak. Only some rows state a clone size, as once, few, many or a class for expanded clones.

abundance: few; j_gene: TRBJ1-2; v_gene: TRBV7-9; d_gene: TRBD1; CDR3aa: CASRDTGTGVYGYTF; CDR3nt: TGTGCCAGCAGAGATACCGGGACAGGGGTTTATGGCTACACCTTC
abundance: few; j_gene: TRBJ2-1; v_gene: TRBV6-1; d_gene: NA; CDR3aa: CASTQNRVPESNEQFF; CDR3nt: TGTGCCAGCACCCAGAACCGGGTCCCGGAATCCAATGAGCAGTTCTTC
abundance: NA; j_gene: TRBJ1-2; v_gene: TRBV7-9; d_gene: NA; CDR3aa: CASSPPNRFAYGYTF; CDR3nt: TGTGCCAGCAGCCCCCCGAACAGGTTCGCCTATGGCTACACCTTC
abundance: NA; j_gene: TRBJ2-1; v_gene: TRBV6-6; d_gene: NA; CDR3aa: CASSYRQAQFF; CDR3nt: TGTGCCAGCAGTTACCGTCAGGCGCAGTTCTTC
abundance: many; j_gene: TRBJ2-2; v_gene: TRBV7-6; d_gene: NA; CDR3aa: CAFIRGPGELFF; CDR3nt: TGTGCCTTTATCCGGGGGCCCGGGGAGCTGTTTTTT
abundance: NA; j_gene: TRBJ1-2; v_gene: TRBV2; d_gene: NA; CDR3aa: CATTGLYGYTF; CDR3nt: TGTGCCACTACAGGGCTCTATGGCTACACCTTC
abundance: few; j_gene: TRBJ2-1; v_gene: TRBV12-3/TRBV12-4; d_gene: NA; CDR3aa: CASRGTTYNEQFF; CDR3nt: TGTGCCAGCAGGGGGACAACCTACAATGAGCAGTTCTTC
abundance: NA; j_gene: TRBJ2-3; v_gene: TRBV11-2; d_gene: NA; CDR3aa: CASSLEGPYTDTQYF; CDR3nt: TGTGCCAGCAGCTTAGAGGGACCGTACACAGATACGCAGTATTTT
abundance: once; j_gene: TRBJ1-5; v_gene: TRBV4-1; d_gene: NA; CDR3aa: CASSQDLGPPRGNQPQHF; CDR3nt: TGCGCCAGCAGCCAAGATCTCGGACCGCCCCGTGGCAATCAGCCCCAGCATTTT
abundance: NA; j_gene: TRBJ1-2; v_gene: TRBV19; d_gene: NA; CDR3aa: CASSAARGDYGYTF; CDR3nt: TGTGCCAGTAGTGCCGCCCGGGGGGACTATGGCTACACCTTC
abundance: NA; j_gene: TRBJ1-5; v_gene: TRBV19; d_gene: NA; CDR3aa: CASSLHSGEPQHF; CDR3nt: TGTGCCAGTAGTCTTCACTCCGGGGAGCCCCAGCATTTT
abundance: NA; j_gene: TRBJ1-1; v_gene: TRBV2; d_gene: NA; CDR3aa: CASSGGGSSPEAFF; CDR3nt: TGTGCCAGCAGTGGGGGGGGGTCCAGCCCTGAAGCTTTCTTT
abundance: NA; j_gene: TRBJ2-1; v_gene: TRBV27; d_gene: TRBD2; CDR3aa: CASTQAGDNYNEQFF; CDR3nt: TGTGCCAGCACTCAAGCGGGGGATAACTACAATGAGCAGTTCTTC
abundance: many; j_gene: TRBJ1-1; v_gene: TRBV7-2; d_gene: NA; CDR3aa: CASSPWGMNTEAFF; CDR3nt: TGTGCCAGCAGCCCATGGGGTATGAACACTGAAGCTTTCTTT
abundance: NA; j_gene: TRBJ1-1; v_gene: TRBV19; d_gene: TRBD1; CDR3aa: CASRWDRGNTEAFF; CDR3nt: TGTGCCAGTAGATGGGACAGGGGGAACACTGAAGCTTTCTTT
abundance: few; j_gene: TRBJ1-1; v_gene: TRBV28; d_gene: NA; CDR3aa: CASIMWGDTEAFF; CDR3nt: TGTGCCAGCATTATGTGGGGGGACACTGAAGCTTTCTTT
abundance: many; j_gene: TRBJ2-5; v_gene: TRBV12-5; d_gene: TRBD1; CDR3aa: CASGSWTGVGETQYF; CDR3nt: TGTGCTAGTGGTTCCTGGACAGGGGTCGGAGAGACCCAGTACTTC
abundance: few; j_gene: TRBJ1-6; v_gene: TRBV5-6; d_gene: NA; CDR3aa: CASTPARAGRDSYNSPLHF; CDR3nt: TGTGCCAGCACTCCTGCCCGTGCGGGCAGGGACTCCTATAATTCACCCCTCCACTTT
abundance: few; j_gene: TRBJ1-5; v_gene: TRBV12-3/TRBV12-4; d_gene: NA; CDR3aa: CASSLPGSQPQHF; CDR3nt: TGTGCCAGCAGTTTACCGGGATCCCAGCCCCAGCATTTT
abundance: NA; j_gene: TRBJ1-1; v_gene: TRBV15; d_gene: NA; CDR3aa: CATSSREKKNTEAFF; CDR3nt: TGTGCCACCAGCAGCAGGGAGAAAAAAAACACTGAAGCTTTCTTT
abundance: NA; j_gene: TRBJ1-4; v_gene: TRBV19; d_gene: NA; CDR3aa: CASSIAATNEKLFF; CDR3nt: TGTGCCAGTAGTATTGCTGCAACTAATGAAAAACTGTTTTTT
abundance: NA; j_gene: TRBJ1-5; v_gene: TRBV19; d_gene: NA; CDR3aa: CASSNREVSNQPQHF; CDR3nt: TGTGCCAGTAGTAATCGGGAGGTTAGCAATCAGCCCCAGCATTTT
abundance: few; j_gene: TRBJ1-4; v_gene: TRBV7-2; d_gene: TRBD1; CDR3aa: CASSSAGTANEKLFF; CDR3nt: TGTGCCAGCAGCTCCGCCGGGACAGCGAATGAAAAACTGTTTTTT
abundance: NA; j_gene: TRBJ2-2; v_gene: TRBV5-6; d_gene: NA; CDR3aa: CASSSGATGELFF; CDR3nt: TGTGCCAGCAGCTCGGGGGCCACCGGGGAGCTGTTTTTT
abundance: once; j_gene: TRBJ1-5; v_gene: TRBV19; d_gene: NA; CDR3aa: CASSIRQYSNQPQHF; CDR3nt: TGTGCCAGTAGTATAAGACAGTATAGCAATCAGCCCCAGCATTTT
abundance: many; j_gene: TRBJ2-7; v_gene: TRBV7-6; d_gene: TRBD1; CDR3aa: CASSTGTGSIYEQYF; CDR3nt: TGTGCCAGCAGTACCGGGACAGGATCTATCTACGAGCAGTACTTC
abundance: NA; j_gene: TRBJ2-4; v_gene: TRBV6-5; d_gene: TRBD2; CDR3aa: CASSDRGGGKNIQYF; CDR3nt: TGTGCCAGCAGCGATCGAGGCGGGGGGAAAAACATTCAGTACTTC
abundance: many; j_gene: TRBJ2-2; v_gene: TRBV14; d_gene: NA; CDR3aa: CASSQDLEGPLFPF; CDR3nt: TGTGCCAGCAGCCAAGATCTTGAGGGGCCCTTGTTCCCCTTT
abundance: NA; j_gene: TRBJ2-7; v_gene: TRBV6-6; d_gene: TRBD2; CDR3aa: CASKLGLAGPSSYEQYF; CDR3nt: TGTGCCAGTAAATTGGGACTAGCGGGTCCCTCCTCCTACGAGCAGTACTTC
abundance: NA; j_gene: TRBJ2-3; v_gene: TRBV11-2; d_gene: TRBD2; CDR3aa: CASSLPFLAGGVDTQYF; CDR3nt: TGTGCCAGCAGCCTTCCCTTCCTCGCGGGGGGGGTAGATACGCAGTATTTT
abundance: few; j_gene: TRBJ2-7; v_gene: TRBV20-1; d_gene: NA; CDR3aa: CSARDLDVPYEQYF; CDR3nt: TGCAGTGCTAGAGATCTGGACGTCCCCTACGAGCAGTACTTC
abundance: few; j_gene: TRBJ2-5; v_gene: TRBV27; d_gene: TRBD1; CDR3aa: CASSLVPGGLETQYF; CDR3nt: TGTGCCAGCAGTTTGGTGCCAGGGGGCCTCGAGACCCAGTACTTC
abundance: few; j_gene: TRBJ1-6; v_gene: TRBV11-3; d_gene: NA; CDR3aa: CASSSGFGSPLHF; CDR3nt: TGTGCCAGCAGCTCAGGGTTTGGGTCACCCCTCCACTTT
abundance: many; j_gene: TRBJ2-2; v_gene: TRBV7-8; d_gene: NA; CDR3aa: CASSPQRTGELFF; CDR3nt: TGTGCCAGCAGCCCCCAGCGTACCGGGGAGCTGTTTTTT
abundance: NA; j_gene: TRBJ1-5; v_gene: TRBV6-2/TRBV6-3; d_gene: NA; CDR3aa: CASSSASGRKYSNQPQHF; CDR3nt: TGTGCCAGCAGTTCCGCCTCGGGGAGAAAGTATAGCAATCAGCCCCAGCATTTT
abundance: few; j_gene: TRBJ1-5; v_gene: TRBV19; d_gene: NA; CDR3aa: CASSHPPGNFYPAQHF; CDR3nt: TGTGCCAGTAGTCACCCCCCGGGCAACTTTTATCCGGCCCAGCATTTT
abundance: few; j_gene: TRBJ2-5; v_gene: TRBV6-5; d_gene: TRBD1; CDR3aa: CATSGTGGKETQYF; CDR3nt: TGTGCCACTTCCGGGACAGGGGGCAAGGAGACCCAGTACTTC
abundance: NA; j_gene: TRBJ1-1; v_gene: TRBV7-9; d_gene: NA; CDR3aa: CASSSEGIINTEAFF; CDR3nt: TGTGCCAGCAGCTCGGAGGGGATCATAAACACTGAAGCTTTCTTT
abundance: many; j_gene: TRBJ2-3; v_gene: TRBV7-6; d_gene: NA; CDR3aa: CASSLAAQVQYF; CDR3nt: TGTGCCAGCAGCTTAGCGGCTCAGGTGCAGTATTTT
abundance: many; j_gene: TRBJ1-6; v_gene: TRBV7-9; d_gene: TRBD1; CDR3aa: CASSQRQGGFQENSPLHF; CDR3nt: TGTGCCAGCAGCCAGCGACAGGGGGGATTCCAGGAGAATTCACCCCTCCACTTT
abundance: few; j_gene: TRBJ1-2; v_gene: TRBV7-6; d_gene: NA; CDR3aa: CASSIDTTTGDYGYTF; CDR3nt: TGTGCCAGCAGCATCGACACCACAACCGGCGACTATGGCTACACCTTC
abundance: many; j_gene: TRBJ2-6; v_gene: TRBV7-2; d_gene: NA; CDR3aa: CASSLPSGANVLTF; CDR3nt: TGTGCCAGCAGTTTGCCCTCTGGGGCCAACGTCCTGACTTTC
abundance: few; j_gene: TRBJ2-3; v_gene: TRBV7-9; d_gene: NA; CDR3aa: CASSPPVEGGDRDTQYF; CDR3nt: TGTGCCAGCAGCCCCCCCGTGGAAGGTGGGGACCGAGATACGCAGTATTTT
abundance: many; j_gene: TRBJ2-1; v_gene: TRBV6-1; d_gene: TRBD2; CDR3aa: CASRAGLAGVFNEQFF; CDR3nt: TGTGCCAGCAGAGCAGGACTAGCGGGGGTTTTCAATGAGCAGTTCTTC